The rows below give T cell receptor beta chains drawn from one sample of a study of blood T cell repertoires in COVID-19. TCRdb's copy holds only in-frame clones and misses some; the assay was immunoSEQ multiplex PCR. The repertoire holds about 330,000 clones, with 75% to 90% as singletons. Sequenced sample: PBMCs or T cells enriched from blood (not recorded which). Every receptor here comes from a man aged 25-45 years who had recovered from COVID-19. CDR3s include the opening cysteine and the closing phenylalanine or tryptophan. D genes are given only for firm matches. Not every row has a clone size; where given, it reads once, few, many or a size class.

TRBJ2-1 . . TRBV27 CASSLNVATKFNEQFF TGTGCCAGCAGTTTAAACGTGGCGACAAAGTTCAATGAGCAGTTCTTC
TRBJ2-3 . . TRBV5-4 CASSPQAFSTDTQYF TGTGCCAGCAGCCCACAGGCTTTTAGCACAGATACGCAGTATTTT
TRBJ1-1 . . TRBV28 CASSLGRNTEAFF TGTGCCAGCAGTTTGGGCAGAAACACTGAAGCTTTCTTT
TRBJ2-2 few TRBD1 TRBV24-1 CATSDLGQGSTGELFF TGTGCCACCAGTGATTTGGGACAGGGGAGCACCGGGGAGCTGTTTTTT
TRBJ1-3 . . TRBV7-9 CASSLYNSGNTIYF TGTGCCAGCAGCTTATACAACTCTGGAAACACCATATATTTT
TRBJ2-3 . TRBD2 TRBV30 CAWSGASGGADTQYF TGTGCCTGGAGTGGCGCTAGCGGGGGGGCAGATACGCAGTATTTT
TRBJ2-2 . . TRBV28 CASSLSGQNTGELFF TGTGCCAGCAGTTTGTCGGGACAGAACACCGGGGAGCTGTTTTTT
TRBJ2-5 . TRBD2 TRBV27 CASSLAGTSGETQYF TGTGCCAGCAGTTTGGCCGGGACTAGCGGGGAGACCCAGTACTTC
TRBJ2-2 . TRBD1 TRBV4-2 CASSQPTGLGTGELFF TGTGCCAGCAGCCAACCGACAGGGCTGGGCACCGGGGAGCTGTTTTTT
TRBJ1-2 . TRBD1 TRBV2 CASRDTGQGIYGYTF TGTGCCAGCAGGGACACAGGACAGGGGATCTATGGCTACACCTTC
TRBJ1-5 . TRBD1 TRBV29-1 CSVGQGGYQPQHF TGCAGCGTCGGACAGGGAGGATATCAGCCCCAGCATTTT
TRBJ1-4 . . TRBV28 CASSLSQTFKLFF TGTGCCAGCAGTTTATCTCAGACATTCAAACTGTTTTTT
TRBJ1-5 . . TRBV2 CASMPTNSNQPQHF TGTGCCAGCATGCCAACAAATAGCAATCAGCCCCAGCATTTT
TRBJ2-5 . . TRBV24-1 CATSDLQLLSPGHRWETQYF TGTGCCACCAGTGATTTGCAATTATTGTCACCGGGACACCGATGGGAGACCCAGTACTTC
TRBJ2-5 . TRBD2 TRBV5-4 CASSLDPTSGAQETQYF TGTGCCAGCAGCTTGGATCCGACTAGCGGTGCCCAAGAGACCCAGTACTTC
TRBJ2-1 . . TRBV7-9 CASRGLQWDNEQFF TGTGCCAGCAGGGGACTTCAATGGGACAATGAGCAGTTCTTC
TRBJ2-1 . . TRBV4-1 CASSQDWRGSYNEQFF TGCGCCAGCAGCCAAGATTGGCGGGGCTCCTACAATGAGCAGTTCTTC
TRBJ2-3 . TRBD1 TRBV4-2 CASSQAGTGADTQYF TGTGCCAGCAGCCAAGCCGGGACAGGGGCAGATACGCAGTATTTT
TRBJ2-5 . . TRBV7-9 CASSFGELETQYF TGTGCCAGCAGCTTTGGAGAGCTGGAGACCCAGTACTTC
TRBJ2-5 . TRBD2 TRBV3-1/TRBV3-2 CASSPGLAGRVETQYF TGTGCCAGCAGCCCGGGACTAGCGGGGAGGGTAGAGACCCAGTACTTC
TRBJ2-2 . . TRBV6-5 CASRRTSQGTGELFF TGTGCCAGCAGAAGGACCTCCCAGGGCACCGGGGAGCTGTTTTTT
TRBJ2-7 . TRBD1 TRBV24-1 CATSDSGQVNSYEQYF TGTGCCACCAGTGACTCGGGACAGGTGAACTCCTACGAGCAGTACTTC
TRBJ2-5 . TRBD2 TRBV19 CASSMGGTQFGTQYF TGTGCCAGTAGTATGGGAGGGACCCAATTCGGGACCCAGTACTTC
TRBJ1-4 . . TRBV7-9 CASSEGRSNEKLFF TGTGCCAGCAGCGAGGGTCGGAGTAATGAAAAACTGTTTTTT
TRBJ1-1 . . TRBV5-5 CASSLGDRGNTEAFF TGTGCCAGCAGCTTGGGTGATCGGGGGAACACTGAAGCTTTCTTT
TRBJ2-7 . . TRBV19 CASSIATSEGYEQYF TGTGCCAGTAGTATAGCGACAAGTGAGGGCTACGAGCAGTACTTC
TRBJ1-2 once TRBD1 TRBV6-5 CASRPGGSYGYTF TGTGCCAGCAGACCAGGGGGATCCTATGGCTACACCTTC
TRBJ2-7 . TRBD1 TRBV5-1 CASSWTGTGTYEQYF TGCGCCAGCAGCTGGACCGGGACAGGGACCTACGAGCAGTACTTC
TRBJ1-6 . TRBD1 TRBV19 CASSTSPDRARNSPLHF TGTGCCAGTAGTACCAGTCCGGACAGGGCGAGGAATTCACCCCTCCACTTT
TRBJ2-7 once TRBD2 TRBV19 CASSGERGTHSYEQYF TGTGCCAGTAGTGGCGAGCGGGGGACCCACTCCTACGAGCAGTACTTC
TRBJ1-2 . TRBD1 TRBV7-2 CASSLADRDYGYTF TGTGCCAGCAGCTTAGCAGACAGGGACTATGGCTACACCTTC
TRBJ2-7 . TRBD1 TRBV27 CASSLEGTGSYEQYF TGTGCCAGCAGTTTAGAGGGGACAGGGAGCTACGAGCAGTACTTC
TRBJ2-1 . TRBD2 TRBV12-3/TRBV12-4 CASRGGPYNEQFF TGTGCCAGCCGCGGGGGGCCCTACAATGAGCAGTTCTTC
TRBJ2-3 . TRBD1 TRBV28 CASSLGQTSTDTQYF TGTGCCAGCAGCCTGGGACAGACTAGCACAGATACGCAGTATTTT
TRBJ2-5 once TRBD2 TRBV28 CASSFSGGRETQYF TGTGCCAGCAGTTTTAGCGGGGGACGAGAGACCCAGTACTTC
TRBJ2-1 . . TRBV24-1 CATSDFTGSDEQFF TGTGCCACCAGTGATTTTACAGGGTCGGATGAGCAGTTCTTC
TRBJ2-2 . . TRBV27 CASSPQLGELFF TGTGCCAGCAGTCCCCAACTCGGGGAGCTGTTTTTT
TRBJ2-7 . . TRBV3-1/TRBV3-2 CASSQAGASYEQYF TGTGCCAGCAGCCAGGCAGGGGCCTCCTACGAGCAGTACTTC
TRBJ2-7 once . TRBV19 CASSIDGEAYEQYF TGTGCCAGTAGTATTGACGGGGAGGCCTACGAGCAGTACTTC
TRBJ2-7 . . TRBV7-9 CASSLDRSSYEQYF TGTGCCAGCAGCTTAGACAGGAGCTCCTACGAGCAGTACTTC
TRBJ1-2 . . TRBV5-4 CASSSLDSIYGYTF TGTGCCAGCAGCTCCCTGGACAGTATCTATGGCTACACCTTC